This T cell receptor beta chain was captured by sequencing in a study of T-cell memory formation after mild COVID-19 (dated by TCRdb to 2020 to 2022). Some background on the complete study: TCR sequence clusters from the two donors were found to be largely donor specific. Two young, previously healthy adult volunteers, one female and one male, were included in the cohort. In a couple of donors, T-cell clones that expanded and contracted after mild COVID-19 were tracked by sequencing TCRalpha and TCRbeta repertoires over time. What the authors observed across the whole study: Only a couple of mild cases were covered by the study, and larger cohorts that include severe cases with pre-infection samples were considered necessary. Contracting CD4+ clones appeared mostly in the CM and EM memory subsets, whereas CD8+ clones were enriched in EMRA. SARS-CoV-2 specificity was not confirmed for the second-wave clones peaking on day 37. Balanced CD4/CD8 phenotypes were observed for clones contracting from day 15 to 85, whereas a bias towards CD4+ was observed for a second wave of clones expanding from day 15 to 37. Some responding clones were found in pre-infection memory, which suggests that pre-existing cross-reactive memory T cells took part in the SARS-CoV-2 response.

The CDR3 runs 14 residues from the cysteine to the phenylalanine. Only the CDR3 part of the read is kept: 42 bases, read in frame from the first base. V is reduced by 4 bases and J by 3 bases, leaving a spacing of 13 bases between them. In the germline V gene, CDR1 corresponds to SGHRS and CDR2 to YFSETQ. Ficoll-Paque density gradient centrifugation was the method used to isolate PBMCs. Sequenced on an Illumina NovaSeq 6000. TCRalpha and TCRbeta cDNA libraries were built by 5'RACE with constant-segment primers, adding sample barcodes and unique molecular identifiers. RNA was extracted from every sample with Trizol reagent. Library amplification was performed in two PCR steps, and a second sample barcode and Illumina TruSeq adapters were introduced in the second step. Sequencing of libraries was performed on an Illumina NovaSeq with 2 x 150 bp paired-end reads. The authors' pipeline ran thus. Reads were demultiplexed and collapsed into UMI-guided consensus sequences with migec v1.2.7. Using mixcr v2.1.11, the UMI consensuses were aligned to TRA and TRB V and J templates and assembled into clonotypes. A clonotype was counted as expanded or contracted only if both edgeR and NoisET called the change significant, with noise models trained on biological replicates. For edgeR calls, the cutoffs were a false discovery rate-adjusted p below 0.01 and a log2 fold-change threshold of 1. As an exploratory analysis of dynamics, max-normalized trajectories of the 1000 most abundant clonotypes were examined by PCA with hierarchical clustering. Separately sequenced CD4+ and CD8+ repertoires were used to assign a CD4 or CD8 phenotype to each responding clone. TCRdb reanalyzed the raw reads on its own, using fastp at Q25 for trimming and MiXCR for clone calling, and kept in-frame beta chains. Rows merge per CDR3 protein into single entries with the most common DNA and genes. In this record, the V and J calls reflect TCRdb's handling and not the investigators' own analysis. Here the sample has 190,000 or so distinct CDR3 sequences; roughly 10% occur a single time. Of the sample, less than 4% falls within the top ten clones.

Concerning this clonotype itself: The specificity of this receptor is unknown. Base qualities are not at hand, and no much larger clone is one base apart.

This clonotype was obtained from a man between 18 and 29 years old who had mild COVID-19 (a few samples of this study predate the infection). The sample titles of this study are shuffled in the database, so cell type and time point are left out; the donor was told from shared clones. The sample consisted of PBMCs or a T cell subset sorted from them (not recorded which). Recombination linked TRBV5-1 to TRBJ1-1; TRBD1 is perhaps the D gene, given 6 matching bases. The sequenced DNA: TGCGCCAGCAGCCTCGACAGGCCCGACACTGAAGCTTTCTTT. Translated, it reads CASSLDRPDTEAFF. Joined to the reference TRBV5-1 and TRBJ1-1 proteins, this CDR3 gives the full variable domain: KAGVTQTPRYLIKTRGQQVTLSCSPISGHRSVSWYQQTPGQGLQFLFEYFSETQRNKGNFPGRFSGRQFSNSRSEMNVSTLELGDSALYLCASSLDRPDTEAFFGQGTRLTVV.